This TCR beta chain appears in the sequencing data of a study of T cells in Graves' hyperthyroidism and ophthalmopathy. Study-level background: Any treatment followed the collection of peripheral blood at initial diagnosis. The study's findings and limits: From stable hyperthyroidism, ophthalmopathy was set apart by a 13 V-J model. Blood also held most thyroid clonotypes expanded beyond 0.001.

The source material, RNA transcripts, was used to amplify TCR beta CDR3 regions. HTBI primers were the set used in a first-round RT-PCR of the TCR CDR3. TCRdb called the multiplex PCR reads again in MiXCR, with one record for every CDR3 protein. The sample shows approximately 590,000 distinct CDR3 sequences, more than 15% of them seen only once. Newly diagnosed patients aged 18 to 65 had hyperthyroidism of under 2 months' duration. The CDR3 is 11 amino acids. Per the germline V gene, CDR1 is DFQATT and CDR2 is SNEGSKA (reference sequence). V lost 5 bases to trimming and J lost 9 bases, with 8 bases between them. Of note for this clonotype: Its antigen is not identified.

Sequencing used blood. The chain recombines TRBV20-1 with TRBJ1-6, with D unresolved. This clonotype was sampled from a woman younger than 45 with Graves' hyperthyroidism. The CDR3 here is CSAPFGSPLHF. In DNA, the CDR3 is TGCAGTGCTCCGTTTGGTTCACCCCTCCACTTT.